This T cell receptor (beta chain) was obtained from a study of a mutant IDH1 vaccine in newly diagnosed glioma. As for the study in general: Patients received vaccination from 4-6 weeks after radiotherapy alone, or with temozolomide cycles. Pretreatment consisted of radiotherapy, temozolomide, or both, with most receiving both. Treated patients showed a male proportion of roughly 62%, a female proportion of about 40%, and a mean age of around 40 years.

Clones were read by immunoSEQ multiplex PCR, and TCRdb kept only the in-frame ones, dropping some. Of about 25,000 clones in the sample, roughly 80% were seen once. Trimming took off 5 bases at V and 0 bases at J, with 10 bases between the two ends. The CDR3 has 14 amino acids. Germline CDR1 is MNHEY and CDR2 is SVGAGI. Time point indicated: week 11, during vaccination. In the vaccine, a single dose held 300 ug of the mutant IDH1 20-mer peptide, along with topical imiquimod. On this clone: The target antigen is unknown.

This material consisted of PBMCs, taken from a glioma patient whose treatment included an IDH1 peptide vaccine. This TCR was recovered from a woman younger than 35 with glioma. This rearrangement joins TRBV6-5 to TRBJ1-1; TRBD1 is a possible D gene (5 bases). The CDR3 DNA sequence: TGTGCCAGCAGTATAACAGGCCTGAACACTGAAGCTTTCTTT. Translating it yields CASSITGLNTEAFF.